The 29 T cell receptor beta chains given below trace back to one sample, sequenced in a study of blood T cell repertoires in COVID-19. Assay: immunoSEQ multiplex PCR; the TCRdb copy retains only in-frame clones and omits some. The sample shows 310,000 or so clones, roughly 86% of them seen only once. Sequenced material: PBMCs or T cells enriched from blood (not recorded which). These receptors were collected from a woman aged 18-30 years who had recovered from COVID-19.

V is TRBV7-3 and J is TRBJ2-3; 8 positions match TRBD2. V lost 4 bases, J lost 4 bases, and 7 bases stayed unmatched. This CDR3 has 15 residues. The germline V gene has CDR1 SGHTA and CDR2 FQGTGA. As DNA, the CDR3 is TGTGCCAGCAGCTCCCACCCGGGACTAGCAGATACGCAGTATTTT. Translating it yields CASSSHPGLADTQYF.

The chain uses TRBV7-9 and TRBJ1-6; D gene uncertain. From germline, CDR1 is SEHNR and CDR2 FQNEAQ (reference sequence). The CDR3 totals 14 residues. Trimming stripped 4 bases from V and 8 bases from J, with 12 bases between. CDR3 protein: CASSSGYGDSPLHF. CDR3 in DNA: TGTGCCAGCAGCTCGGGTTACGGAGATTCACCCCTCCACTTT. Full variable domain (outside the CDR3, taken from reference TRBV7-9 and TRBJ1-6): DTGVSQNPRHKITKRGQNVTFRCDPISEHNRLYWYRQTLGQGPEFLTYFQNEAQLEKSRLLSDRFSAERPKGSFSTLEIQRTEQGDSAMYLCASSSGYGDSPLHFGNGTRLTVT.

The CDR3 loop is CASSEEEGGYTF. CDR3 DNA: TGTGCCAGCAGTGAAGAAGAGGGCGGCTACACCTTC. The chain employs TRBV2 and TRBJ1-2; D not resolved. Trimming pared 1 base from V and 8 bases from J, leaving 8 bases between. CDR1 and CDR2 from the germline V gene are SNHLY and FYNNEI. CDR3 size: 12 residues.

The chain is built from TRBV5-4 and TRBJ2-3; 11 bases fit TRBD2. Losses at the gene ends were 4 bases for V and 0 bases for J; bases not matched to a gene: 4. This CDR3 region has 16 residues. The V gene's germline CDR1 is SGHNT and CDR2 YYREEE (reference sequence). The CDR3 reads CASSTGLAASTDTQYF. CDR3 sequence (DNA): TGTGCCAGCAGCACGGGACTAGCGGCTAGCACAGATACGCAGTATTTT.

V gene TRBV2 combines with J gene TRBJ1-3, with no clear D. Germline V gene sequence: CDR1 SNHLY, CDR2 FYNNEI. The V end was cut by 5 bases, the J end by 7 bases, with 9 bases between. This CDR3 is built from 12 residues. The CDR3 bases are TGTGCCAGCAGTCCCTTGGCCAACACCATATATTTT. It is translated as CASSPLANTIYF.

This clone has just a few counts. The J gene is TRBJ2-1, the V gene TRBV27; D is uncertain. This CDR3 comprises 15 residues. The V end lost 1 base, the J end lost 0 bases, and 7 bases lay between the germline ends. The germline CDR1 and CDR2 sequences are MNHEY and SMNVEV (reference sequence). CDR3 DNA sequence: TGTGCCAGCAGTTTATTCGTGAGCTCCTACAATGAGCAGTTCTTC. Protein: CASSLFVSSYNEQFF.

CDR3 residues: CASSQSDRDGETQYF. CDR3 DNA sequence: TGTGCCAGCAGCCAATCGGACAGGGACGGGGAGACCCAGTACTTC. The rearrangement uses TRBV4-2 and TRBJ2-5, with 8 positions matching TRBD1. Germline-derived CDR1 and CDR2 are LGHNA and YNFKEQ. This CDR3 has 15 amino acids. With 2 bases clipped from V and 5 bases from J, the junction kept 7 bases outside the gene matches.

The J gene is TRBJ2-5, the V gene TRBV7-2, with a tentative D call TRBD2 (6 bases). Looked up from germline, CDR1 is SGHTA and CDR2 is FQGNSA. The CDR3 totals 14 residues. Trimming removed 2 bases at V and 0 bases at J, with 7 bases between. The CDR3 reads CASSLRLDQETQYF. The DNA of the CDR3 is TGTGCCAGCAGCTTAAGACTAGACCAAGAGACCCAGTACTTC.

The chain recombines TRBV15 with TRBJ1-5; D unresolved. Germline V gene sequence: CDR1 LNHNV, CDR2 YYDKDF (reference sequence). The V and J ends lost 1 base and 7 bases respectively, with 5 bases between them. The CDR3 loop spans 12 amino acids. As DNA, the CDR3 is TGTGCCACCAGCAGAGCCCCGCAGCCCCAGCATTTT. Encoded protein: CATSRAPQPQHF.

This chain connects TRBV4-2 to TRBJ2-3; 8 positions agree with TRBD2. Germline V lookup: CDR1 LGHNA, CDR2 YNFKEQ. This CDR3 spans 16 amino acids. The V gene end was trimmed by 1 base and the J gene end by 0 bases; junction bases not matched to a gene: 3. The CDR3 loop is CASSQGVAGSTDTQYF. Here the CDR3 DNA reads TGTGCCAGCAGCCAAGGGGTAGCGGGGAGCACAGATACGCAGTATTTT.

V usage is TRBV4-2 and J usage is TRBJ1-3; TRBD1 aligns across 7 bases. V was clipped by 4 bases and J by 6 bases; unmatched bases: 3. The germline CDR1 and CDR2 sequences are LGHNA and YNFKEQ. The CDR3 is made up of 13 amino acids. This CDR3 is CASSLGGENTIYF. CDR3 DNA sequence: TGTGCCAGCAGCCTAGGGGGCGAAAACACCATATATTTT.

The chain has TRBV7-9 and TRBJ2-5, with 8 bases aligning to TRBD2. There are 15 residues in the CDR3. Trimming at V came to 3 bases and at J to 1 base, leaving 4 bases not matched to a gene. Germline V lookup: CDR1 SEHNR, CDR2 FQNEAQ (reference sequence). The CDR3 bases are TGTGCCAGCAGCTTGAGGCTAGCGGGCCAAGAGACCCAGTACTTC. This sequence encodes CASSLRLAGQETQYF.

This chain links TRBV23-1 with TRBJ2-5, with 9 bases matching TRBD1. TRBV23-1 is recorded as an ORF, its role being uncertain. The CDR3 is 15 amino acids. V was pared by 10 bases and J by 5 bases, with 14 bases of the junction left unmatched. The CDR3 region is CANIPGQGFSETQYF. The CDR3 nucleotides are TGCGCCAATATTCCGGGACAGGGTTTTTCGGAGACCCAGTACTTC.

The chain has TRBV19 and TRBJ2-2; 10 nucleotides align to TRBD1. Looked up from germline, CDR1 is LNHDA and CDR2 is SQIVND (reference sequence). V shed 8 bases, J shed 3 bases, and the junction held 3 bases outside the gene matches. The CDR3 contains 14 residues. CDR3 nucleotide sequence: TGTGCCAGTTCGACAGGGGGCGACACCGGGGAGCTGTTTTTT. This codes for CASSTGGDTGELFF. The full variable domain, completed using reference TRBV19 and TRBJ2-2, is DGGITQSPKYLFRKEGQNVTLSCEQNLNHDAMYWYRQDPGQGLRLIYYSQIVNDFQKGDIAEGYSVSREKKESFPLTVTSAQKNPTAFYLCASSTGGDTGELFFGEGSRLTVL.

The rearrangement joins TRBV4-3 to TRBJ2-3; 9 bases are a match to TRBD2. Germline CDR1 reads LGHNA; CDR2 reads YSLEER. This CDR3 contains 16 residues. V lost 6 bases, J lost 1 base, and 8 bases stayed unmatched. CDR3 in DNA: TGCGCCAGCAGTTTTACCGTAGCGGGAGGCACAGATACGCAGTATTTT. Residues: CASSFTVAGGTDTQYF.

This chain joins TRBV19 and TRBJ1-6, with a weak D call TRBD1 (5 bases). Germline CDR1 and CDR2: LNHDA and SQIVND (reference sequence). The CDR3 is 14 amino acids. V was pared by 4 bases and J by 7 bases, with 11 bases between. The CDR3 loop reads CASSRTKANSPLHF. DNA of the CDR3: TGTGCCAGTAGTAGGACAAAGGCAAATTCACCCCTCCACTTT.

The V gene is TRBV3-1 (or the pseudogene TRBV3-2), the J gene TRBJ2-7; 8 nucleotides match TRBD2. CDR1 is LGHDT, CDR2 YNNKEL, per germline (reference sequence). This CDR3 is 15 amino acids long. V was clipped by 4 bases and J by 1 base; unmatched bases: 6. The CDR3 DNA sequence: TGTGCCAGCAGCCGGTTAGCGGGATATTCCTACGAGCAGTACTTC. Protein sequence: CASSRLAGYSYEQYF.

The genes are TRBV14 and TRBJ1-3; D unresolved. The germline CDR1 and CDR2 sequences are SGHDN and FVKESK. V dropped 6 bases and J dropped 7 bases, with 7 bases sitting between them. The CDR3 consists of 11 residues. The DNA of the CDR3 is TGTGCCAGCAGGAGTGGTAACACCATATATTTT. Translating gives CASRSGNTIYF.

The CDR3 spells CSASRSGRANEQYF. The CDR3 region has the DNA TGCAGTGCTAGTAGAAGCGGGAGGGCCAACGAGCAGTACTTC. J is TRBJ2-7 and V is TRBV20-1; 10 bases map to TRBD2. Germline CDR1 DFQATT, CDR2 SNEGSKA (reference sequence). The CDR3 covers 14 residues. With V trimmed by 3 bases and J by 5 bases, 7 bases remained unmatched.

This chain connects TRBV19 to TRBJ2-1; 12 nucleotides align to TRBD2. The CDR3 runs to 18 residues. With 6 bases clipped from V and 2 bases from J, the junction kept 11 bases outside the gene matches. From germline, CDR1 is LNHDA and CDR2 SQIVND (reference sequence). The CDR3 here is CASRPGLAGLTTYNEQFF. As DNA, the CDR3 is TGTGCCAGTAGGCCCGGACTAGCGGGATTGACTACCTACAATGAGCAGTTCTTC. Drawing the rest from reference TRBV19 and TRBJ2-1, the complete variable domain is DGGITQSPKYLFRKEGQNVTLSCEQNLNHDAMYWYRQDPGQGLRLIYYSQIVNDFQKGDIAEGYSVSREKKESFPLTVTSAQKNPTAFYLCASRPGLAGLTTYNEQFFGPGTRLTVL.

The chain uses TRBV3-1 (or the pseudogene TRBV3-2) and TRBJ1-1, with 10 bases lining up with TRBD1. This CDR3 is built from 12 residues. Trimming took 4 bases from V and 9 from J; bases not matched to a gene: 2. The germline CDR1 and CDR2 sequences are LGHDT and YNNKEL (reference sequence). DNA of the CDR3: TGTGCCAGCAGCCCGGACAGGGGGAAAGCTTTCTTT. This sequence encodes CASSPDRGKAFF.

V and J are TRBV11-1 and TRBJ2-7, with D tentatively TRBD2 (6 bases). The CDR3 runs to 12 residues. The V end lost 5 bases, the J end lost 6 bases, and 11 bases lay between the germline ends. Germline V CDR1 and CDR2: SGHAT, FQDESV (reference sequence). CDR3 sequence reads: CASSPTGGEQYF. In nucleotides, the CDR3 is TGTGCCAGCAGCCCAACCGGGGGCGAGCAGTACTTC.

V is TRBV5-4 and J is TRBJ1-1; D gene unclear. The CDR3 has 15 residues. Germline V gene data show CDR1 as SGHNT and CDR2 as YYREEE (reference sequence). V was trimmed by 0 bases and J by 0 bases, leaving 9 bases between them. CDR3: CASSLAKEMNTEAFF. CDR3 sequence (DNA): TGTGCCAGCAGCTTGGCAAAAGAGATGAACACTGAAGCTTTCTTT.

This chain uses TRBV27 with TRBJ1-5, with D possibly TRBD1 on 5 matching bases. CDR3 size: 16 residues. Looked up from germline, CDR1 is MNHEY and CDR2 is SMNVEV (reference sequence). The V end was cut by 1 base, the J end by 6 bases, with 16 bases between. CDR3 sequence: CASSLYGGGRFQPQHF. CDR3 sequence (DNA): TGTGCCAGCAGTTTATATGGGGGGGGGAGGTTTCAGCCCCAGCATTTT.

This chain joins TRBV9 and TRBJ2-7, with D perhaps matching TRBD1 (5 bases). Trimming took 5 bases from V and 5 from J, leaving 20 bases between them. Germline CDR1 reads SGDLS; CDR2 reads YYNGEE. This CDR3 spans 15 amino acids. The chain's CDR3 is CASSTEAGQSDEQYF. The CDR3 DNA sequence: TGTGCCAGCAGTACCGAAGCAGGGCAGTCCGACGAGCAGTACTTC.

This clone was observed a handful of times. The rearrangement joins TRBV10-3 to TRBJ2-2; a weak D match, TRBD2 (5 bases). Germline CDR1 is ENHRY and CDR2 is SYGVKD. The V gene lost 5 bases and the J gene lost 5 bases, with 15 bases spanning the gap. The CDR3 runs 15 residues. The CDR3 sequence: CAISKTRELTGELFF. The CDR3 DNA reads TGTGCCATCAGTAAGACCCGGGAACTAACCGGGGAGCTGTTTTTT.

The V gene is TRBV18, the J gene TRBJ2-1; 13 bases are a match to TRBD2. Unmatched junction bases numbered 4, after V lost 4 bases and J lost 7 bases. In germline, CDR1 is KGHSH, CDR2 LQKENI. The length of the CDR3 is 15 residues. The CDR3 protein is CASSRGLAGSNEQFF. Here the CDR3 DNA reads TGTGCCAGCTCACGGGGACTAGCGGGGAGTAATGAGCAGTTCTTC.

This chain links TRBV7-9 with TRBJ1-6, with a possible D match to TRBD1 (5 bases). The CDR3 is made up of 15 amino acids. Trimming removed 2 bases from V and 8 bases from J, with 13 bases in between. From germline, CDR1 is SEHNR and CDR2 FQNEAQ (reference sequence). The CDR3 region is CASSLSPDNYSPLHF. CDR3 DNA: TGTGCCAGCAGCTTAAGTCCGGACAACTATTCACCCCTCCACTTT.

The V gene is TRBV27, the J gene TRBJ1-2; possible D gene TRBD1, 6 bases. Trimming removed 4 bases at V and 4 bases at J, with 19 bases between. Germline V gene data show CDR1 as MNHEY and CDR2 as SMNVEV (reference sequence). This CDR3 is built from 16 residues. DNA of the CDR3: TGTGCCAGCAGTTCTACGGACAGAAAGGAGATCTATGGCTACACCTTC. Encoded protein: CASSSTDRKEIYGYTF.